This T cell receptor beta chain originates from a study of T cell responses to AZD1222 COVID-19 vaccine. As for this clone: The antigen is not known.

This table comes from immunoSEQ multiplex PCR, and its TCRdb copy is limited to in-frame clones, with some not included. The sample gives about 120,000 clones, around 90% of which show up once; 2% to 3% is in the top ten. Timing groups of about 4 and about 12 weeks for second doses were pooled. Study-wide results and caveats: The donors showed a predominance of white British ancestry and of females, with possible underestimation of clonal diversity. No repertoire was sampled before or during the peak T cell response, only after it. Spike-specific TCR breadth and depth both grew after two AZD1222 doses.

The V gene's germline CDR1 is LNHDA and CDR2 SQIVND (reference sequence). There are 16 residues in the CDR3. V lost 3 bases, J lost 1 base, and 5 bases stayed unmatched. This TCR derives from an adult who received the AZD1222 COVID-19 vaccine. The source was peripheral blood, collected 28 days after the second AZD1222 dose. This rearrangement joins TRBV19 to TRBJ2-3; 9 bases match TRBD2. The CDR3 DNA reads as TGTGCCAGTAGTATGGCGGCTAGCGGGGGCACAGATACGCAGTATTTT. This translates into CASSMAASGGTDTQYF.